This entry concerns a single T cell receptor (beta chain). This receptor's antigen is unknown. No clone much larger than this one lies a single base away; base qualities are absent. TCRbeta CDR3 regions were amplified from genomic DNA using the immunoSEQ Assay, a bias-controlled multiplex PCR. In the original analysis: The number of nucleated cells in each sample was estimated from the amplification of reference gene primers within the assay. Sequence reads were collapsed and filtered to measure the absolute abundance of every unique TCRbeta CDR3 rearrangement. For each sample, productive Simpson clonality was calculated as the square root of Simpson's diversity index over productive rearrangements. Not all clones reach the TCRdb copy of this immuneACCESS table, which keeps in-frame sequences only. Checked studies attribute under half of the gap to unresolved V genes and leave the rest unexplained. For V, J and clone size, that table is used; D and trimming come from the DNA. For this sample the table gives around 70,000 clones, of which approximately 80% were detected only once. The top ten hold 12% of the sample.

The sample is drawn from a study of blood T cell repertoires in COVID-19 (TCRdb year 2020). Study-wide context: Samples from collaborators originated in the United States, Italy and Spain and spanned both the acute and convalescent phases of COVID-19. The material from the prospective study consisted of cDNA or gDNA derived from T cells, B-cell-depleted T cells, or PBMCs. Subjects who had been exposed to COVID-19, were actively infected with it, or had recovered from it provided the deeply sampled blood TCRbeta repertoires that made up the dataset. A freely available public database, intended as a resource for researchers studying the immune response to SARS-CoV-2, is where the repertoires were released. Samples were obtained from the ongoing ImmuneRACE study (first 160 participants) and from approximately 1,200 subjects provided by 6 global collaborators. Sample metadata almost always included a de-identified subject ID, COVID-19 status, age in years and sex. Where available, HLA class I and class II types were taken from metadata supplied by the sample provider and were not determined by assay-based typing. Results the study describes overall, beyond this receptor: The quantity of clinical and demographic metadata differed by source and by participant and was supplied without curation.

The collaborating institutions used their own protocols to collect whole blood in K2EDTA tubes. Collaborator samples were shipped for TCRbeta analysis as frozen whole blood, isolated PBMCs, or DNA extracted from either sample type. Deletion took 5 bases off V and 2 bases off J, with a span of 14 bases between the germline ends. The CDR3 goes from the cysteine to the phenylalanine over 15 residues. This entry keeps only the CDR3 DNA: 45 bases, framed from base 1. Sequences SGHRS (CDR1) and YFSETQ (CDR2) are obtained from the germline V gene. The sequenced material came from peripheral blood. This TCR derives from a human donor in a cohort sampled during active COVID-19. The chain links TRBV5-1 with TRBJ2-4; the D gene is possibly TRBD1, with 6 bases matching. The CDR3 in this case is CASSLQTGTKNIQYF. The sequenced DNA is TGCGCCAGCAGTCTCCAAACAGGGACCAAAAACATTCAGTACTTC.